The entry below describes one TCR beta chain. The antigen it binds to is not known. No per-base quality is available; no much larger clone lies one base away. Data came from an Illumina HiSeq 1500. Using fastp at Q25 and MiXCR, TCRdb reprocessed the public reads and kept productive beta chains. One record per CDR3 amino acid sequence lists the most common genes and DNA. The sample data list approximately 250,000 distinct CDR3 sequences, and 9% to 15% of these were observed just once. Approximately 1.8% of the sample is taken by the ten largest. Including the terminal cysteine and phenylalanine, the CDR3 comprises 15 residues. Of the read, only the CDR3 DNA is kept; its 45 bases are in frame from base 1. V gives up 4 bases and J gives up 4 bases, and the segment between their germline ends measures 16 bases. CDR1 SNHLY and CDR2 FYNNEI are derived from the germline V gene. This sample was included in a study of T cell repertoires in cytomegalovirus infection (dated by TCRdb to 2018 to 2020). In the study overall: Because public TCR beta signatures pointed to carriage of CMV infection together with the matching HLA type, the HLA type of each donor mattered for the analysis.

What the study reported, not specific to this receptor: In the ex vivo response, HLA-C-restricted CMV-specific TCR beta clonotypes were dominant, and in two of eight donors the single most frequent clonotype came from this HLA-C-restricted group. In both this cohort and an independent cohort of some 380 donors, the cumulative frequency of public TCR beta family members distinguished carriers of CMV infection plus the relevant HLA type.

The sequenced material came from PBMCs. The clonotype was recovered from a human donor in good health (CMV status not recorded). Some clones in this sample may be carry-over from other donors' samples. The chain is made from TRBV2 and TRBJ1-1; the D gene is perhaps TRBD1, from 6 matching bases. At the DNA level, the sequence is TGTGCCAGCAGTGTTAGGGGGGGGTCTGGCACTGAAGCTTTCTTT. Protein translation: CASSVRGGSGTEAFF.